The clone carrying this TCR beta chain was seen more than once but under ten times. Given a much more abundant clone one base away, this may be a read error. TCRdb re-called the PCR reads with MiXCR. The profile shows over 65,000 clones, approximately 12% of them singletons. These data originate in a study of metastatic and nonmetastatic thyroid tumors. Thyroid surgery was preceded by no treatment in any patient. Germline V lookup: CDR1 LNHNV, CDR2 YYDKDF (reference sequence). The CDR3 consists of 14 residues. V lost 11 bases to trimming and J lost 5 bases; unmatched junction nucleotides: 14. The source of this sequence is a female donor with papillary thyroid cancer or a benign thyroid nodule (not recorded which). Some clones in this sample may be carry-over from other donors' samples. The sample comprised tumor tissue. The chain recombines TRBV15 with TRBJ2-5, with TRBD2 matching 7 bases. As DNA, the CDR3 is TGTGCCTCCCACGGCGGCGGGAGTTGGGAGACCCAGTACTTC. It yields the protein CASHGGGSWETQYF. The full variable domain, rest sourced from reference TRBV15 and TRBJ2-5, is DAMVIQNPRYQVTQFGKPVTLSCSQTLNHNVMYWYQQKSSQAPKLLFHYYDKDFNNEADTPDNFQSRRPNTSFCFLDIRSPGLGDTAMYLCASHGGGSWETQYFGPGTRLLVL.